The 29 T cell receptor beta chains presented below share a single source sample, sequenced in a study of OX40 agonist ivuxolimab in advanced cancers. Repertoires were generated with immunoSEQ multiplex PCR, while TCRdb's copy carries only in-frame clones and drops some. This repertoire shows about 55,000 clones, 70% to 90% found once; its top ten account for approximately 1.2%. The sample was CD4+ or CD8+ T cells sorted from blood, taken in a trial of the OX40 agonist ivuxolimab. These receptors came from an adult with an advanced solid tumor such as melanoma, head and neck, liver or kidney cancer.

This chain connects TRBV5-5 to TRBJ1-2, with TRBD1 matching 8 bases. CDR3 size: 15 residues. After removal of 7 bases from V and 5 bases from J, the junction contained 13 bases not matched to a gene. The germline CDR1 and CDR2 sequences are SGHKS and YYEKEE (reference sequence). The DNA for the CDR3 is TGTGCCAGCCGGCCCTTAGGGGGACAGGCTTATGGCTACACCTTC. It codes for CASRPLGGQAYGYTF.

The chain has TRBV28 and TRBJ2-1; 10 bases map to TRBD2. The CDR3 runs 18 residues. J was trimmed by 4 bases and V by 6 bases; bases with no gene match: 15. CDR1 is MDHEN and CDR2 is SYDVKM in the germline V gene. In DNA, the CDR3 is TGTGCCAGCAGCCCCCTAGCGGGAGACGGGAGTAGATACAATGAGCAGTTCTTC. It encodes CASSPLAGDGSRYNEQFF.

The gene calls are TRBV2 and TRBJ1-4; D call uncertain. This CDR3 comprises 14 residues. The V and J ends lost 4 bases and 6 bases respectively, with 12 bases between them. The germline V gene has CDR1 SNHLY and CDR2 FYNNEI. The CDR3 sequence: CASSAGRKDEKLFF. CDR3 nucleotides: TGTGCCAGCAGTGCTGGCAGAAAGGATGAAAAACTGTTTTTT.

This chain joins TRBV5-4 and TRBJ2-1; D not resolved. The CDR3 consists of 13 residues. Trimming left V 0 bases short and J 6 bases short, with 7 bases between. Germline V CDR1 and CDR2: SGHNT, YYREEE (reference sequence). Written as DNA, the CDR3 is TGTGCCAGCAGCTTGGGACTCGGCAATGAGCAGTTCTTC. This encodes CASSLGLGNEQFF. The entire variable domain, with the rest obtained from reference TRBV5-4 and TRBJ2-1, is as follows: ETGVTQSPTHLIKTRGQQVTLRCSSQSGHNTVSWYQQALGQGPQFIFQYYREEENGRGNFPPRFSGLQFPNYSSELNVNALELDDSALYLCASSLGLGNEQFFGPGTRLTVL.

This chain joins TRBV28 and TRBJ1-5; 9 nucleotides agree with TRBD1. This CDR3 contains 16 residues. With V trimmed by 6 bases and J by 0 bases, 6 bases remained unmatched. The germline CDR1 and CDR2 sequences are MDHEN and SYDVKM. CDR3 in amino acids: CASSPSGQGSNQPQHF. In nucleotides, the CDR3 is TGTGCCAGCAGCCCCTCGGGACAGGGTAGCAATCAGCCCCAGCATTTT.

This clone was recorded a few times. The chain links TRBV6-5 to TRBJ2-1, with TRBD2 matching over 8 bases. Trimming removed 6 bases from V and 3 bases from J; junction bases left unmatched: 1. This CDR3 contains 13 residues. Germline-derived CDR1 and CDR2 are MNHEY and SVGAGI. The CDR3 reads CASRGLDYNEQFF. The CDR3 nucleotides are TGTGCCAGCAGGGGACTAGACTACAATGAGCAGTTCTTC.

This clone was counted a single time. This rearrangement joins TRBV19 to TRBJ2-3, with a tentative D call TRBD1 (7 bases). CDR3 length equals 15 residues. Trimming took off 4 bases at V and 3 bases at J, with 14 bases between the two ends. The V gene's germline CDR1 is LNHDA and CDR2 SQIVND (reference sequence). The CDR3 region is CASSNVAGGTDTQYF. The CDR3, as DNA: TGTGCCAGTAGTAATGTGGCAGGGGGGACAGATACGCAGTATTTT.

The chain is built from TRBV18 and TRBJ1-1, with TRBD1 matching 12 bases. Germline values: CDR1 KGHSH, CDR2 LQKENI. The CDR3 sequence is 20 residues long. The J segment lost 3 bases and the V segment lost 3 bases, leaving 17 bases of the junction unmatched. The CDR3 is CASSPVPGQGAYPPYTEAFF. CDR3 in DNA: TGTGCCAGCTCACCCGTCCCGGGACAGGGGGCTTACCCCCCATACACTGAAGCTTTCTTT. Filled out from reference TRBV18 and TRBJ1-1, the complete variable domain reads NAGVMQNPRHLVRRRGQEARLRCSPMKGHSHVYWYRQLPEEGLKFMVYLQKENIIDESGMPKERFSAEFPKEGPSILRIQQVVRGDSAAYFCASSPVPGQGAYPPYTEAFFGQGTRLTVV.

The chain joins TRBV28 to TRBJ2-4; no clear D. Trimming pared 3 bases from V and 1 base from J, leaving 13 bases between. The CDR3 spans 16 residues. The germline V gene encodes CDR1 MDHEN and CDR2 SYDVKM. The CDR3 sequence: CASSLVTLRAKNIQYF. The CDR3 region has the DNA TGTGCCAGCAGTTTGGTCACCCTAAGGGCCAAAAACATTCAGTACTTC.

V and J are TRBV11-2 and TRBJ1-2; no clear D gene. The germline V gene encodes CDR1 SGHAT and CDR2 FQNNGV. V gave up 1 base and J gave up 5 bases, with 14 bases separating them. The CDR3 totals 15 residues. The CDR3 is CASSLGLGLWYGYTF. The CDR3 DNA sequence: TGTGCCAGCAGCTTAGGGTTGGGGTTGTGGTATGGCTACACCTTC.

The chain couples TRBV28 to TRBJ2-5; 8 bases line up with TRBD1. CDR3 length equals 13 residues. CDR1 and CDR2 (germline): MDHEN, SYDVKM. V gave up 4 bases and J gave up 14 bases; unmatched junction bases: 12. The DNA of the CDR3 is TGTGCCAGCAGTTACGACAGGACAGGGCGCAACTACTTC. Protein sequence: CASSYDRTGRNYF.

The chain couples TRBV6-1 to TRBJ1-2, with D tentatively TRBD1 (6 bases). The V gene's germline CDR1 is MNHNS and CDR2 SASEGT. This CDR3 comprises 13 residues. V lost 10 bases and J 6 bases, leaving 18 bases between the germline ends. CDR3 residues: CAIRDRFGDGYTF. The DNA of the CDR3 is TGTGCCATCCGCGACAGGTTTGGTGATGGCTACACCTTC.

Written as DNA, the CDR3 is TGTGCCAGCAGCCGTACACAGGGGGTGCCCCAGCATTTT. This gives the protein CASSRTQGVPQHF. The V and J genes are TRBV7-2 and TRBJ1-5, with 8 nucleotides matching TRBD1. The CDR3 consists of 13 residues. Germline trimming cut 5 bases from V and 9 bases from J; bases unmatched to any gene: 6. CDR1 SGHTA and CDR2 FQGNSA come from the germline V gene.

This clone showed up just once. J is TRBJ2-5 and V is TRBV7-2; D may be TRBD2 (5 bases). The CDR3 has 15 residues. The V and J ends lost 2 bases and 1 base respectively, with 11 bases between them. Per germline, CDR1 SGHTA and CDR2 FQGNSA. The CDR3 sequence is CASSLWRAVQETQYF. CDR3 in DNA: TGTGCCAGCAGCTTATGGCGGGCCGTCCAAGAGACCCAGTACTTC.

This clone appeared a few times. The chain is built from TRBV6-1 and TRBJ1-5; possible D gene TRBD1, 5 bases. Trimming shortened V by 4 bases and J by 4 bases, and 8 bases separated the two germline ends. CDR1 and CDR2 (germline): MNHNS, SASEGT. The CDR3 has 13 amino acids. The CDR3 is CASSGQPNQPQHF. CDR3 sequence (DNA): TGTGCCAGCAGTGGACAGCCAAATCAGCCCCAGCATTTT.

The chain recombines TRBV28 with TRBJ2-3, with TRBD2 as a possible D gene (9 bases). The CDR3 length is 20 residues. Germline CDR1 and CDR2: MDHEN and SYDVKM. The V and J ends lost 6 bases and 2 bases respectively, with 30 bases between them. The DNA of the CDR3 is TGTGCCAGCAGGCCACAGGGGGGACTAGCAAGTACATTACCCACAGATACGCAGTATTTT. Encoded protein: CASRPQGGLASTLPTDTQYF.

This sequence joins TRBV19 and TRBJ2-7; 7 bases map to TRBD1. CDR3 length: 12 residues. Trimming removed 10 bases from V and 2 bases from J; junction bases left unmatched: 5. Germline lookup yields CDR1 LNHDA and CDR2 SQIVND (reference sequence). The CDR3 coding sequence is TGTGCCACCCGACAGGGCGCCTACGAGCAGTACTTC. Translated: CATRQGAYEQYF.

The chain employs TRBV7-6 and TRBJ2-7, with a tentative D call TRBD2 (5 bases). Germline V lookup: CDR1 SGHVS, CDR2 FNYEAQ. This CDR3 is built from 16 residues. The V end lost 2 bases, the J end lost 2 bases, and 16 bases lay between the germline ends. CDR3 DNA: TGTGCCAGCAGCTTAACCGGACGCGGGCGGGCCTACGAGCAGTACTTC. Translating gives CASSLTGRGRAYEQYF.

The chain recombines TRBV19 with TRBJ2-3, with D possibly matching TRBD2 (5 bases). The length of the CDR3 is 16 residues. Germline CDR1 is LNHDA and CDR2 is SQIVND (reference sequence). V was cut by 4 bases and J by 1 base, with 15 bases left in between. This CDR3 reads CASSTEGGPGTDTQYF. The CDR3 nucleotides read TGTGCCAGTAGTACAGAGGGTGGTCCAGGCACAGATACGCAGTATTTT.

The V and J genes are TRBV5-1 and TRBJ2-2; D ambiguous. V was pared by 2 bases and J by 4 bases, with 6 bases between. The CDR3 contains 13 residues. In germline, CDR1 is SGHRS, CDR2 YFSETQ. The DNA of the CDR3 is TGCGCCAGCAGCTTTGGAATCACCGGGGAGCTGTTTTTT. Amino acids: CASSFGITGELFF. Full variable domain (missing parts from reference TRBV5-1 and TRBJ2-2): KAGVTQTPRYLIKTRGQQVTLSCSPISGHRSVSWYQQTPGQGLQFLFEYFSETQRNKGNFPGRFSGRQFSNSRSEMNVSTLELGDSALYLCASSFGITGELFFGEGSRLTVL.

This rearrangement joins TRBV28 to TRBJ1-5; perhaps TRBD1 as D (5 bases). CDR3 length: 15 residues. V was clipped by 5 bases and J by 9 bases, with 20 bases between them. From germline, CDR1 is MDHEN and CDR2 SYDVKM. Written as DNA, the CDR3 is TGTGCCAGCAGTCAGAGACAGCCCCCCCGGTGGCCCCAGCATTTT. Protein sequence: CASSQRQPPRWPQHF.

The chain combines TRBV7-7 with TRBJ2-7; D is ambiguous. Germline CDR1 and CDR2: SSHAT and FNYEAQ (reference sequence). This CDR3 comprises 14 residues. The V end was cut by 3 bases, the J end by 5 bases, with 14 bases between. In nucleotides, the CDR3 is TGTGCCAGCAGCTTGAGTCCCAGTAGCAACGAGCAGTACTTC. Translation gives CASSLSPSSNEQYF.

The chain joins TRBV6-6 to TRBJ1-1, with D possibly TRBD1 on 5 matching bases. The germline CDR1 and CDR2 sequences are MNHNY and SVGAGI (reference sequence). This CDR3 is 14 amino acids long. Trimming shortened V by 3 bases and J by 4 bases, and 12 bases separated the two germline ends. CDR3 nucleotide sequence: TGTGCCAGCAGTTATGGGGGGATCGGCACTGAAGCTTTCTTT. Protein product: CASSYGGIGTEAFF.

The V call is TRBV29-1, the J call TRBJ1-2; D uncertain. The CDR3 has 13 residues. The V and J ends lost 0 bases and 4 bases respectively, with 9 bases between them. The V gene's germline CDR1 is SQVTM and CDR2 ANQGSEA. The DNA for the CDR3 is TGCAGCGTTGAAGAGCCTGAGGTCTATGGCTACACCTTC. Translating gives CSVEEPEVYGYTF.

This clone was recorded a few times. V is TRBV5-6 and J is TRBJ2-5; D remains unclear. This CDR3 is 14 amino acids long. Trimming removed 4 bases at V and 2 bases at J, with 12 bases between. Germline V gene data show CDR1 as SGHDT and CDR2 as YYEEEE. The CDR3 region is CASSPQGPQETQYF. Here the CDR3 DNA reads TGTGCCAGCAGCCCCCAAGGACCACAAGAGACCCAGTACTTC.

The rearrangement links TRBV6-5 to TRBJ1-1; D gene unclear. Trimming left V 11 bases short and J 0 bases short, with 16 bases between. The V gene's germline CDR1 is MNHEY and CDR2 SVGAGI. This CDR3 has 14 residues. CDR3 nucleotides: TGTGCCGCCTTGACGGGAGGTCTGAACACTGAAGCTTTCTTT. Its translation: CAALTGGLNTEAFF.

V gene TRBV7-9 combines with J gene TRBJ1-3, with D uncertain. Trimming shortened V by 5 bases and J by 0 bases, and 14 bases separated the two germline ends. Germline V gene sequence: CDR1 SEHNR, CDR2 FQNEAQ (reference sequence). The CDR3 covers 16 residues. In DNA form, the CDR3 reads TGTGCCAGCAGCCGCCTCCTCGGGTCCTCTGGAAACACCATATATTTT. This translates into CASSRLLGSSGNTIYF.

The rearrangement links TRBV28 to TRBJ2-7; D is possibly TRBD2 (6 bases). The CDR3 covers 18 residues. Germline V gene sequence: CDR1 MDHEN, CDR2 SYDVKM. V lost 5 bases and J lost 0, with 23 bases in between. CDR3: CASSTAWSGVVGSYEQYF. CDR3 in DNA: TGTGCCAGCAGTACGGCCTGGTCGGGAGTTGTCGGCTCCTACGAGCAGTACTTC.

The V call is TRBV5-1, the J call TRBJ2-7, with D tentatively TRBD2 (7 bases). Between the trimmed V and J ends, which lost 0 bases and 5 bases, there was a span of 12 bases. Germline V gene data show CDR1 as SGHRS and CDR2 as YFSETQ. The CDR3 has 14 amino acids. CDR3 loop: CASSLAGGGNEQYF. Written as DNA, the CDR3 is TGCGCCAGCAGCTTGGCGGGGGGCGGGAACGAGCAGTACTTC.